This TCR beta chain stems from a study of T cells expressing NK-cell markers. The CDR3 spans 11 residues. The germline CDR1 and CDR2 sequences are MNHEY and SMNVEV (reference sequence). TCRdb reworked the 5' RACE reads into one entry per CDR3 protein, no DNA. The sample yields some 390,000 distinct CDR3 sequences, of which the top ten take up about 11%. The sample comprised blood T cells: a sorted CD56 or NKG2C T cell subset, CD4+ or CD8+ T cells, or bulk PBMC T cells (not recorded which). This receptor was taken from a woman in her 50s in good health. This sequence joins TRBV27 and TRBJ2-3. The chain's CDR3 is CASRGTLAQYF.